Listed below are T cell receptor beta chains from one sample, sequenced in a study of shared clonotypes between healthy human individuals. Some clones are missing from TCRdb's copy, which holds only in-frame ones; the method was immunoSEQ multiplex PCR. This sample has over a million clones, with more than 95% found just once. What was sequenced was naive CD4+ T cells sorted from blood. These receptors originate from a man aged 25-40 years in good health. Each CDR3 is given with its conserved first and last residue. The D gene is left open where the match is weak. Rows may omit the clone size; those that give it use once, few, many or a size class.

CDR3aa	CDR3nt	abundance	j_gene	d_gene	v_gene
CASSSTRTGPSSYEQYF	TGTGCCAGCAGCTCGACTCGGACAGGACCGAGCTCCTACGAGCAGTACTTC	.	TRBJ2-7	TRBD1	TRBV5-5
CASSFSGGVNYGYTF	TGTGCCAGCAGCTTTAGCGGGGGAGTTAACTATGGCTACACCTTC	.	TRBJ1-2	.	TRBV7-2
CASSVGQVSTEAFF	TGTGCCAGCAGCGTAGGACAGGTGAGCACTGAAGCTTTCTTT	.	TRBJ1-1	.	TRBV9
CASSSHRARRGYEQYF	TGTGCCAGCAGTTCACACCGGGCCCGACGGGGATACGAGCAGTACTTC	once	TRBJ2-7	.	TRBV28
CASSFFAGGPLVSSYEQYF	TGTGCCAGCAGCTTTTTCGCGGGAGGGCCGTTAGTTAGCTCCTACGAGCAGTACTTC	.	TRBJ2-7	TRBD2	TRBV7-9
CASSLVGETDTQYF	TGCGCCAGCAGCTTGGTCGGCGAGACAGATACGCAGTATTTT	.	TRBJ2-3	.	TRBV5-1
CASSARDRFNEKLFF	TGTGCCAGCAGTGCACGGGACAGATTTAATGAAAAACTGTTTTTT	.	TRBJ1-4	TRBD1	TRBV5-4
CASSSTRGQTHDEKLFF	TGTGCCAGCAGTTCAACCCGGGGACAAACCCACGACGAAAAACTGTTTTTT	.	TRBJ1-4	.	TRBV28
CAWSRADTQYF	TGTGCCTGGAGTAGGGCCGATACGCAGTATTTT	once	TRBJ2-3	.	TRBV30
CAISDYSLTDQPQHF	TGTGCCATCAGTGACTACAGCCTAACGGATCAGCCCCAGCATTTT	.	TRBJ1-5	.	TRBV10-3
CASSPGLHTDTQYF	TGTGCCAGCTCACCGGGACTCCACACAGATACGCAGTATTTT	.	TRBJ2-3	.	TRBV18
CATSRTGTGHYEQYF	TGTGCCACCAGCAGGACCGGGACAGGACACTACGAGCAGTACTTC	once	TRBJ2-7	TRBD1	TRBV15
CASSALGTAITADTQYF	TGTGCCAGCAGCGCACTTGGGACAGCGATTACAGCAGATACGCAGTATTTT	.	TRBJ2-3	TRBD1	TRBV9
CASSFQVDLPKEQFF	TGTGCCAGCAGCTTTCAAGTCGATTTGCCCAAAGAGCAGTTCTTC	.	TRBJ2-1	.	TRBV11-2
CASSYSTISTDTQYF	TGTGCCAGCAGTTACTCAACTATCTCCACAGATACGCAGTATTTT	.	TRBJ2-3	.	TRBV6-5
CASNSKGVGETQYF	TGTGCCAGCAACTCAAAAGGGGTGGGAGAGACCCAGTACTTC	.	TRBJ2-5	.	TRBV6-1
CSGSVSSYEQYF	TGCAGCGGAAGCGTAAGCTCCTACGAGCAGTACTTC	.	TRBJ2-7	.	TRBV29-1
CASSQVVGVINTEAFF	TGTGCCAGCAGCCAAGTTGTAGGGGTGATAAACACTGAAGCTTTCTTT	.	TRBJ1-1	.	TRBV14
CAWSVGPGGYTF	TGTGCCTGGAGTGTTGGCCCGGGGGGCTACACCTTC	.	TRBJ1-2	.	TRBV30
CSVAWTGDEQYF	TGCAGCGTTGCCTGGACAGGAGATGAGCAGTACTTC	.	TRBJ2-7	TRBD1	TRBV29-1
CASSLGRNYEQYF	TGTGCCAGCAGCTTGGGGCGGAACTACGAGCAGTACTTC	.	TRBJ2-7	.	TRBV5-6
CASSLGQGNTGELFF	TGTGCCAGCAGTTTGGGACAGGGGAACACCGGGGAGCTGTTTTTT	.	TRBJ2-2	TRBD1	TRBV28
CSVESSGSYNEQFF	TGCAGCGTTGAATCCAGCGGGAGTTACAATGAGCAGTTCTTC	.	TRBJ2-1	TRBD2	TRBV29-1
CAISEAGDGYTF	TGTGCCATCAGTGAGGCAGGCGATGGCTACACCTTC	.	TRBJ1-2	.	TRBV10-3
CASSLAGGSGNYEQYF	TGTGCCAGCAGCTTGGCCGGGGGATCCGGGAACTACGAGCAGTACTTC	.	TRBJ2-7	.	TRBV5-6
CAWSPGVASTQETQYF	TGTGCCTGGAGCCCGGGGGTAGCAAGTACCCAAGAGACCCAGTACTTC	.	TRBJ2-5	.	TRBV30
CASSSNPISQYF	TGTGCCAGCAGTTCTAACCCGATATCGCAGTATTTT	.	TRBJ2-3	.	TRBV2
CASSLILGGSYNEQFF	TGTGCCAGCAGCTTAATACTAGGAGGCTCCTACAATGAGCAGTTCTTC	.	TRBJ2-1	.	TRBV7-2
CASSREKVRGYTF	TGTGCCAGCAGCCGAGAGAAGGTGAGGGGCTACACCTTC	.	TRBJ1-2	.	TRBV5-6
CASYGGAGTENTGELFF	TGTGCCAGCTATGGAGGGGCCGGGACAGAGAACACCGGGGAGCTGTTTTTT	.	TRBJ2-2	.	TRBV5-6
CASSSIGRTGARSYEQYF	TGTGCCAGCAGCTCAATAGGGAGGACAGGGGCGCGCTCCTACGAGCAGTACTTC	.	TRBJ2-7	TRBD1	TRBV11-2
CASSLEPETQYF	TGCGCCAGCAGCTTGGAACCGGAGACGCAGTATTTT	.	TRBJ2-3	.	TRBV5-1